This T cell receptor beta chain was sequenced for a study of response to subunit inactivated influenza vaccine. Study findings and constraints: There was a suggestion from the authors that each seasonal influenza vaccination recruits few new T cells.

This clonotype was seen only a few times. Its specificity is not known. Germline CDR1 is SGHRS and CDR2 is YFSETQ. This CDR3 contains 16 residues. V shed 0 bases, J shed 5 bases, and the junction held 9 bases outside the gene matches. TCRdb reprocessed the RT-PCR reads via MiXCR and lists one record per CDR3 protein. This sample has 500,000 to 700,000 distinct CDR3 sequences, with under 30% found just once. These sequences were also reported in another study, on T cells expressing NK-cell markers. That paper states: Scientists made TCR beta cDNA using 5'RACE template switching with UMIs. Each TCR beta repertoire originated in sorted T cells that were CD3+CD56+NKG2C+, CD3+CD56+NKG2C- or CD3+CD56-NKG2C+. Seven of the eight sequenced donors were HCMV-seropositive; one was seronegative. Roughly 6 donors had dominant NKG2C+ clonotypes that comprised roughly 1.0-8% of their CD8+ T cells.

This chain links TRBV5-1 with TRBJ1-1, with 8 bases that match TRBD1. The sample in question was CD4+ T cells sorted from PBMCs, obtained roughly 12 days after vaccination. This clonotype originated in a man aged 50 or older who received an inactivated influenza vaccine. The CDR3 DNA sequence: TGCGCCAGCAGCTTGGCCTTCGGACAGGGTAGGACTGAAGCTTTCTTT. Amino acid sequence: CASSLAFGQGRTEAFF.